These 14 T cell receptor beta chains share one sample of origin, sequenced in a study of T cell repertoires in cytomegalovirus infection. TCRdb ran MiXCR on the reads and lists one entry per CDR3 protein. The profile shows some 200,000 distinct CDR3 sequences, around 40% of them singletons. Their antigens remain unidentified. Sequences were derived from CD8+ T cells from cultured PBMCs, sampled from culture after CMV antigen stimulation. The receptors derive from a human donor in good health (CMV status not recorded). Some clones in this sample may be carry-over from other donors' samples.

The rearrangement uses TRBV24-1 and TRBJ2-3; the D call may be TRBD1 or TRBD2 (5 bases each). V lost 0 bases and J 8 bases, leaving 17 bases between the germline ends. The CDR3 has 16 amino acids. Germline values: CDR1 KGHDR, CDR2 SFDVKD. The CDR3 nucleotides are TGTGCCACCAGTGATTTGAGGGACGGTCCTGGGGGTACGCAGTATTTT. It encodes CATSDLRDGPGGTQYF.

CDR3 loop: CASSSPPTDEKLFF. As DNA, the CDR3 is TGCGCCAGCAGCTCGCCCCCGACAGATGAAAAACTGTTTTTT. V is TRBV5-1 and J is TRBJ1-4; the D gene is possibly TRBD1 (5 bases). The CDR3 contains 14 residues. Trimming took 3 bases from V and 6 from J, leaving 12 bases between them. Germline-derived CDR1 and CDR2 are SGHRS and YFSETQ.

Notes on this clonotype: Sequence at one end of the junction differs from germline and may be a read error. The chain couples TRBV7-6 to TRBJ2-5, with 8 bases matching TRBD2. The CDR3 totals 16 residues. CDR1 is SGHVS and CDR2 is FNYEAQ in the germline V gene. This chain's CDR3 is CAGSPPQRGQQETQYF. CDR3 coding DNA: TGTGCCGGCAGCCCTCCCCAGCGGGGGCAGCAAGAGACCCAGTACTTC.

This clonotype has just a few counts. J is TRBJ1-3 and V is TRBV7-9; 9 nucleotides agree with TRBD1. V was clipped by 5 bases and J by 2 bases; unmatched bases: 4. CDR1 is SEHNR, CDR2 FQNEAQ, per germline (reference sequence). This CDR3 contains 15 residues. The DNA of the CDR3 is TGTGCCAGCAGCCCCGACAGGGGGACTGGAAACACCATATATTTT. Translating it yields CASSPDRGTGNTIYF.

V is TRBV27 and J is TRBJ1-2; 9 bases are a match to TRBD1. Germline assignment: CDR1 MNHEY and CDR2 SMNVEV (reference sequence). CDR3 length: 14 amino acids. Trimming removed 6 bases from V and 4 bases from J; junction bases left unmatched: 6. In DNA form, the CDR3 reads TGTGCCAGCAGAACCTCGACAGGGGGCTATGGCTACACCTTC. This gives the protein CASRTSTGGYGYTF.

This clonotype has at least ten counts. The chain couples TRBV6-1 to TRBJ2-1, with 10 bases lining up with TRBD2. The junction had 1 base not matched to a gene; V was cut back by 1 base and J by 4 bases. The germline CDR1 and CDR2 sequences are MNHNS and SASEGT. The CDR3 consists of 15 residues. CDR3 protein: CASSEVAGGYNEQFF. CDR3 DNA sequence: TGTGCCAGCAGTGAAGTAGCGGGAGGATACAATGAGCAGTTCTTC.

The chain employs TRBV9 and TRBJ2-3, with D uncertain. The V gene's germline CDR1 is SGDLS and CDR2 YYNGEE. V gave up 4 bases and J gave up 10 bases, with 7 bases separating them. The CDR3 sequence is 10 residues long. The CDR3 is CASSPGPQYF. As DNA, the CDR3 is TGTGCCAGCAGCCCCGGTCCGCAGTATTTT.

The J gene is TRBJ2-2, the V gene TRBV11-2; the match to TRBD2 covers 10 bases. The CDR3 is 16 residues long. Losses at the gene ends were 5 bases for V and 5 bases for J; bases not matched to a gene: 8. Germline V gene data show CDR1 as SGHAT and CDR2 as FQNNGV. DNA of the CDR3: TGTGCCAGCAGCCCAGCGGGAGGGCCTAGGACCGGGGAGCTGTTTTTT. Residues: CASSPAGGPRTGELFF.

The rearrangement links TRBV7-2 to TRBJ2-7; 9 positions match TRBD2. The germline V gene has CDR1 SGHTA and CDR2 FQGNSA. J gave up 5 bases and V 4 bases, and 9 bases lay outside the gene matches. The CDR3 spans 15 residues. CDR3 bases: TGTGCCAGCAGCTCGGAGGCGGGAGGGGCGAACGAGCAGTACTTC. Translation: CASSSEAGGANEQYF.

The rearrangement joins TRBV19 to TRBJ2-2; the match to TRBD1 covers 12 bases. Losses at the gene ends were 7 bases for V and 4 bases for J; bases not matched to a gene: 10. Germline CDR1 reads LNHDA; CDR2 reads SQIVND (reference sequence). This CDR3 is 17 amino acids long. The CDR3 DNA follows: TGTGCCAGTATTACTGGGACAGGGGGCTCGACCACCGGGGAGCTGTTTTTT. Translation: CASITGTGGSTTGELFF.

The chain carries TRBV13 and TRBJ1-5; 10 nucleotides match TRBD1. Germline lookup yields CDR1 PRHDT and CDR2 FYEKMQ (reference sequence). This CDR3 is built from 19 residues. V dropped 0 bases and J dropped 2; count of bases not matched to a gene: 10. Here the CDR3 reads CASSLGRGTGERGNQPQHF. The DNA of the CDR3 is TGTGCCAGCAGCTTAGGCAGGGGGACAGGGGAACGAGGCAATCAGCCCCAGCATTTT.

The genes are TRBV7-9 and TRBJ2-1; maybe TRBD2 (6 bases). V was trimmed by 1 base and J by 4 bases, leaving 8 bases between them. CDR3 size: 14 residues. Germline V gene data show CDR1 as SEHNR and CDR2 as FQNEAQ (reference sequence). CDR3 bases: TGTGCCAGCAGCTTAGGCGGGATTTACAATGAGCAGTTCTTC. Translating it yields CASSLGGIYNEQFF.

The J gene is TRBJ2-7, the V gene TRBV3-1; tentatively, D is TRBD2 (5 bases). CDR1 is LGHDT and CDR2 is YNNKEL in the germline V gene (reference sequence). The CDR3 length is 15 residues. V dropped 3 bases and J dropped 3 bases, with 15 bases sitting between them. DNA for the CDR3: TGTGCCAGCAGCCAGACCGGACTTAAAGACTACGAGCAGTACTTC. It yields the protein CASSQTGLKDYEQYF.

The rearrangement uses TRBV12-5 and TRBJ2-2; D gene uncertain. Trimming shortened V by 5 bases and J by 6 bases, and 7 bases separated the two germline ends. CDR3 length: 12 residues. CDR1 and CDR2 from the germline V gene are LGHNT and FRNRAP. The CDR3 is CASGTTPGELFF. Here the CDR3 DNA reads TGTGCTAGTGGTACCACCCCCGGGGAGCTGTTTTTT.